This T cell receptor beta chain was captured in a study of OX40 agonist ivuxolimab in advanced cancers. Study background: Patients receiving dose escalation had hepatocellular carcinoma, melanoma, renal cell or head and neck cancer. Study-wide points: The antigens recognized by the expanded peripheral T cells, that is their antigen specificity, were not determined. Averaged across samples, CD8+ T cells carried more expanded clones than CD4+ did.

Sequencing was performed with immunoSEQ multiplex PCR; in TCRdb, only in-frame clones are kept and a portion is missing. The sample has approximately 70,000 clones, roughly 81% seen once; the top ten hold roughly 16%. Regarding this clone: The antigen is not known.

V was clipped by 11 bases and J by 7 bases, with 18 bases between them. The germline CDR1 and CDR2 sequences are LNHNV and YYDKDF (reference sequence). This CDR3 region has 13 residues. The source material was CD4+ or CD8+ T cells sorted from blood, sampled in a trial of the OX40 agonist ivuxolimab. The chain carries TRBV15 and TRBJ1-5; D might be TRBD1 (5 bases). This clonotype originated in an adult with an advanced solid tumor such as melanoma, head and neck, liver or kidney cancer. As DNA, the CDR3 is TGTGCCCCTCCCTGGCAGGGCGGACAGCCCCAGCATTTT. This sequence encodes CAPPWQGGQPQHF.